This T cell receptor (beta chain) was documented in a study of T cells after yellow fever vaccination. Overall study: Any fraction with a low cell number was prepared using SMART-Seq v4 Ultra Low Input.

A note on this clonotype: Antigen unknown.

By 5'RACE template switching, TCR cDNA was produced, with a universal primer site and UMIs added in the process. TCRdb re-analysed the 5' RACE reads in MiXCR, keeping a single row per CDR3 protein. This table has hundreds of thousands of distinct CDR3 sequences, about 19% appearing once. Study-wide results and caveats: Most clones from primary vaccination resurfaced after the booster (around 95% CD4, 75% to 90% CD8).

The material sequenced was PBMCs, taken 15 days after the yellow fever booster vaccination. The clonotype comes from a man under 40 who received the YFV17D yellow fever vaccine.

Here the CDR3 reads CASSLTGTGFSGANVLTF. The CDR3 bases are TGTGCCAGCAGCCTTACCGGGACAGGGTTCTCTGGGGCCAACGTCCTGACTTTC. This rearrangement joins TRBV7-2 to TRBJ2-6, with 9 bases lining up with TRBD1. Germline V lookup: CDR1 SGHTA, CDR2 FQGNSA. The CDR3 sequence is 18 residues long. V was clipped by 5 bases and J by 0 bases; unmatched bases: 8.